This TCR beta chain was captured by sequencing in a study of cytomegalovirus exposure and HLA in healthy donors (dated by TCRdb to the late 2010s). With respect to the entire study: According to an earlier analysis of several hundred of the donors, some 170 million T cells yielded 117 million unique TCR beta sequences and about 300 Gb of sequence data. The study aimed to test whether signatures of past pathogen exposure could be identified by cataloging public T cell receptors. To predict cytomegalovirus infection status, the study brought together high-throughput TCR immunosequencing, statistical association of individual TCRs with disease status, and machine learning. Among roughly 370 genotyped donors of the cohort, an average of about 240,000 unique TCR beta nucleotide sequences were sequenced per donor, roughly 20% of them non-productive. All discovery cohort repertoires had been generated on a single sequencing platform. An early release that covered 500 to 800 HLA-typed donors contained around 300 gigabases of sequencing data and tens of millions of unique TCR sequences. A later genetic analysis used genome-wide SNP genotypes for about 60% of the roughly 700 donors, treating that subset as a discovery cohort. The genetic ancestry cluster associated with self-reported Caucasian donors included 65% to 90% of the approximately 410 genotyped donors. Using immunosequencing, the study profiled T cell repertoires from fewer than 850 subjects and related those repertoires to cytomegalovirus serostatus. In a later analysis, previously published TCR beta repertoires from 666 donors were re-analyzed and high-resolution HLA genotyping was added so that TCR occurrence patterns could be studied. Besides the first cohort of 550 to 750 subjects, a separate validation cohort made up of 120 different subjects was used. Rather than using new phenotypic data, the later analysis identified candidate immune exposures from TCR beta sequences and from how often those sequences occurred across donors. Typing coverage differed by locus: A, B, C, DRB1 and DQB1 were typed in roughly 629-630 donors, DQA1 in around 500, DPA1 in over 600, and DPB1 in roughly 450. An earlier analysis of approximately 630 of the donors applied high-throughput TCR beta sequencing to assess whether each TCR beta V gene segment acted as functional or pseudogenic. Alongside the repertoire data, information on donor age, sex, ethnicity and CMV serostatus was compiled. HLA typing covered class I and class II loci at four-digit resolution. Roughly five DR-DQ haplotypes were treated as single units for association and clustering because of strong linkage in the cohort. Results and caveats for the whole study, not just this receptor: The study gave a list of 150 to 200 TCR beta chains associated with cytomegalovirus. A cluster of highly shared sequence variants was judged likely to represent a technical artifact of the sequencing pipeline. According to a later genetic analysis, donors in an Asian-associated ancestry cluster had fewer N-insertions in productive TCRs than the approximately 650-donor mean. A later analysis found that TCR association rates varied across HLA loci, with DRB1 alleles showing the most associated TCRs and HLA-C alleles the fewest. The authors suggested that the approach could potentially be extended to other disease states and immunological phenotypes. Sequencing depth was assumed to be roughly uniform across donors in the presence/absence analyses, though that assumption may not hold. In a later analysis, HLA-associated TCR beta chains showed more clonal expansion and lower generation probabilities than non-associated chains that were equally common. Broadly in line with IMGT annotations, most TCR beta V segments showed up in productive rearrangements about 87% or about 30% of the time in an earlier analysis of approximately 600 of the donors. Because counts were too low, roughly 18 rarely observed V segments, including chromosome 9 orphons, were left out of the earlier analysis of approximately 500 of the donors. A further reported finding was that TCR beta sequences accurately predicted the HLA-A and HLA-B alleles for most subjects in the first cohort. The classifier was reported to diagnose cytomegalovirus status with high specificity and sensitivity in both the original cohort and the validation cohort. A later analysis found that most CMV-associated TCR beta chains appeared HLA-restricted, with HLA associations seemingly driven largely by CMV exposure. This cohort had only TCR beta chains sequenced, and the lack of alpha or paired-chain data limited which features could be detected. Linkage disequilibrium might explain the correlated functional status among segregating V segments, but an unknown experimental factor could not be excluded. Most TCR sequences were seen in very few donors, while some public TCRs were found in many individuals. An association between a missense DCLRE1C variant and V-gene and J-gene trimming of TCR beta chains was found in a later genetic analysis and replicated in an independent cohort. The only immune exposure information available for the cohort was CMV serostatus. The 87-base-pair reads could not distinguish some IMGT-functional V segments, including TRBV6-2 and TRBV6-3, so those segments were excluded. Because HLA typing was missing for some donors at each locus, association tests included only the typed subset. In vitro tests confirmed that a few of the cytomegalovirus-associated TCR beta chains recognize cytomegalovirus antigens. A later analysis associated 15,000 to 20,000 TCR beta sequences with specific HLA alleles at a false discovery rate of 0.05. When HLA alleles, especially DR and DQ, strongly co-occurred, TCR associations were difficult to assign to individual alleles. A later analysis reported that several top co-occurrence clusters appeared linked to parvovirus B19, influenza, CMV and Epstein-Barr virus.

This clone occurred once. There is no known antigen for this receptor. No base quality values were provided; no much bigger clone lies one nucleotide off. The cohort was made up of approximately 700 healthy bone marrow donors. At the time of sampling, every cohort member was nominally healthy, though immune exposures that went unrecorded were likely present. The donor was CMV seronegative and belonged to the group of over 300 seronegative cohort members. Each donor provided a peripheral blood sample, and peripheral blood mononuclear cells were used for TCR beta sequencing. Genomic DNA extraction from the blood cell samples was performed with the Qiagen DNeasy Blood Extraction Kit. The library relied on the immunoSEQ multiplex PCR assay. For the multiplex PCR, a mixture combining 60 forward primers for TCR Vbeta segments and 13 reverse primers for TCR Jbeta segments was used. The CDR3 region of rearranged TCR beta genes was amplified from genomic DNA by a multiplex PCR assay. The Illumina HiSeq System was used to sequence the amplified TCR beta libraries as 87-base-pair reads. The original pipeline was this. A later analysis counted 75 million to 100 million unique TCR beta chains across the 500 to 850 repertoires, and around 9.9 million of these chains were shared by at least two donors. Raw reads were error-corrected and collapsed into unique sequences by a nearest-neighbor algorithm in which closely related sequences were merged to remove PCR and sequencing errors. Alignment of CDR3 sequences to IMGT reference sequences was used to assign V, D and J gene segments. For a sequence to be retained, a match of at least six nucleotides to both a V gene segment and a J gene segment was required. Rearrangements were called productive when the CDR3 lacked stop codons and stayed in frame with V and J; all others were non-productive. Following IMGT convention, CDR3 was defined as the stretch from the second conserved V-encoded cysteine up to the conserved J-encoded phenylalanine. Sequences without an unambiguous match to a single V gene segment were excluded from the earlier analysis of several hundred of the donors. An earlier analysis of fewer than 750 of the donors classified V segments as functional when productive rearrangements were above 56.7% and as segregating when the standard deviation between donors was above 5%. A statistical classification framework was developed to diagnose cytomegalovirus status using the catalog of TCR beta chain sequences. A later analysis assigned V and J genes by comparing TCR nucleotide sequences with IMGT/GENE-DB human TR gene sequences. The TCRdist pipeline was used in a later analysis to assign CDR3 sequences and most-parsimonious VDJ recombination scenarios. A later analysis defined each TCR beta chain by its CDR3 amino acid sequence plus V-gene family, and excluded reads lacking a unique V-gene family. A later analysis removed 450 to 600 highly shared, low-generation-probability nucleotide sequences to deal with suspected cross-contamination and a sequencing artifact. In a later analysis, a clonal expansion index for each public chain was calculated from normalized within-repertoire ranks of inferred template counts. Generation probabilities in a later analysis came from a VDJ recombination model fitted to out-of-frame rearrangements, and those results were checked against IGoR. In a later analysis, TCR-TCR, TCR-HLA and TCR-CMV co-occurrence was scored with hypergeometric tests, and a repertoire-size bias correction was applied to TCR pairs. In a later analysis, false discovery rates were estimated by permuting HLA or CMV assignments 20 times. In a later analysis, co-occurring TCRs were grouped with DBSCAN, and TCRdist sequence similarity was added when clustering was performed within HLA-allele-positive subsets. Repertoires with fewer than 30,000 or more than 120,000 public chains were left out of co-occurrence clustering, as were about five repertoires with anomalous nucleotide sharing. TCRdb retrieved this table from immuneACCESS and kept in-frame rearrangements only. Not all clones are present; in checked studies, unresolved V genes account for under half, and no reason is known for the remainder. V and J calls and clone size are as listed in that table; D and trimming were resolved from the DNA. Within this sample are about 57,000 clones, with approximately 80% of them counted one time only. About 6.5% of the sample is in the top ten clones.

The germline V gene encodes CDR1 SNHLY and CDR2 FYNNEI. The junction shows trimming of 8 bases on V and 5 bases on J, and the gene matches do not reach 11 bases of it. Including cysteine and phenylalanine, the CDR3 has 14 amino acids. Of the read, only the CDR3 DNA is kept; its 42 bases are in frame from base 1. The sequence came from a male donor in good health and CMV-seronegative. Sequences were obtained from PBMCs. The receptor chain draws on TRBV2 and TRBJ2-7, and 8 bases in between align with TRBD1. The DNA is TGTGCCAGCTCAACCGGGACAGGATGGAACGAGCAGTACTTC. Translated, it reads CASSTGTGWNEQYF.